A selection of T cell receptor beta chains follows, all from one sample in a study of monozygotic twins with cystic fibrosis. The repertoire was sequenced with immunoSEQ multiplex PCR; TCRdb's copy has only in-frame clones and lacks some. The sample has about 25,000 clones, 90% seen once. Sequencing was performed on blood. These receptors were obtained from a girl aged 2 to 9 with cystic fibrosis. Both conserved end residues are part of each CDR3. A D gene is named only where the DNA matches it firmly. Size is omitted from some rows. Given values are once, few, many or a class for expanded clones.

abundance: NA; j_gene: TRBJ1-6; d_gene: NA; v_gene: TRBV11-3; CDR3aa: CASSMGTSVPISSPLHF; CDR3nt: TGTGCCAGCAGCATGGGGACATCCGTACCCATAAGTTCACCCCTCCACTTT
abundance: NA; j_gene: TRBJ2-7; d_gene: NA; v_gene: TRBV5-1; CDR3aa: CASSLYSGRYEQYF; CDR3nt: TGCGCCAGCAGCTTGTATTCGGGGCGCTACGAGCAGTACTTC
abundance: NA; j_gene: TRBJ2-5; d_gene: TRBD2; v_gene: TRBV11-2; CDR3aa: CASSFGGGGETQYF; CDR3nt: TGTGCCAGCAGCTTTGGCGGGGGGGGAGAGACCCAGTACTTC
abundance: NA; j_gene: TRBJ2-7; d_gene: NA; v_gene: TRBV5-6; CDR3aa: CASSLAPVADYEQYF; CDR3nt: TGTGCCAGCAGCTTGGCTCCTGTGGCGGACTACGAGCAGTACTTC
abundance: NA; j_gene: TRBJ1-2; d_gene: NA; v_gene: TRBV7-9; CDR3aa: CASSRIGLRKETF; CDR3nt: TGTGCCAGCAGCCGAATCGGACTCCGTAAGGAGACCTTC
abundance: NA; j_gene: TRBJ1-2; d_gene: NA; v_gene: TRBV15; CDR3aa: CATSPTGGPGYTF; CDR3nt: TGTGCCACCAGCCCCACCGGGGGCCCTGGCTACACCTTC
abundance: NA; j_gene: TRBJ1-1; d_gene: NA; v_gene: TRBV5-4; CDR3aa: CASSPGQIRGTEAFF; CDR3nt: TGTGCCAGCAGCCCCGGACAGATAAGGGGTACTGAAGCTTTCTTT
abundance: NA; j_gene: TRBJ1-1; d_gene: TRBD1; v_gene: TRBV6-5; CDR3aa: CASSYRGTGSTEAFF; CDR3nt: TGTGCCAGCAGTTACCGCGGGACAGGTTCGACTGAAGCTTTCTTT
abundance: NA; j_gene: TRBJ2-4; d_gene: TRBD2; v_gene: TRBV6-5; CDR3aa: CASASSLAGGTIQYF; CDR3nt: TGTGCCAGCGCATCCTCGCTAGCGGGGGGTACCATTCAGTACTTC
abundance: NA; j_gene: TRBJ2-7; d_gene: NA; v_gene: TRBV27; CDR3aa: CASSPTREPYEQYF; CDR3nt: TGTGCCAGCAGTCCAACCCGGGAACCCTACGAGCAGTACTTC
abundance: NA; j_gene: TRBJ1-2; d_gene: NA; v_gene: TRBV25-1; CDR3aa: CASSERGFYGYTF; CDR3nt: TGTGCCAGCAGTGAAAGAGGGTTTTATGGCTACACCTTC
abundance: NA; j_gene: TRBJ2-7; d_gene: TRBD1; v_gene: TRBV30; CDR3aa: CAWAGGVYEQYF; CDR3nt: TGTGCCTGGGCAGGGGGTGTTTACGAGCAGTACTTC
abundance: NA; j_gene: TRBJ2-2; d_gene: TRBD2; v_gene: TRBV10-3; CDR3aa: CAISEASGGSGELFF; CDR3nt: TGTGCCATCAGTGAGGCTAGCGGGGGTTCCGGGGAGCTGTTTTTT
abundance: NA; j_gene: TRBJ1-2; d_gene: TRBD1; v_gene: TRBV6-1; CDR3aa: CASSVDRDGYGYTF; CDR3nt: TGTGCCAGCAGTGTGGACAGGGATGGCTATGGCTACACCTTC
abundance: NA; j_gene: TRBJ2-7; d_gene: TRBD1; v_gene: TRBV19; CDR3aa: CASSPGQGAFYEQYF; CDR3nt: TGTGCCAGTAGTCCGGGACAGGGGGCCTTCTACGAGCAGTACTTC
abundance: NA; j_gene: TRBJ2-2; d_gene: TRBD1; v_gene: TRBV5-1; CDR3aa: CASSWTGGDTGELFF; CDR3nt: TGCGCCAGCAGCTGGACAGGGGGCGACACCGGGGAGCTGTTTTTT
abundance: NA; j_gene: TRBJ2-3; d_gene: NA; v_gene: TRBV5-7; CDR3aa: CASAAPRLVLTDTQYF; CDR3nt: TGTGCCAGCGCCGCTCCTAGACTAGTCCTCACAGATACGCAGTATTTT
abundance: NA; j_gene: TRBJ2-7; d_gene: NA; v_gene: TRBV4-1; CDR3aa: CASSQDLQGGEQYF; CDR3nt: TGCGCCAGCAGCCAAGATCTACAGGGGGGGGAGCAGTACTTC
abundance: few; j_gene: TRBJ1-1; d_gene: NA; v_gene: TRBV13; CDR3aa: CASIRQRETEAFF; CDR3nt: TGTGCCAGCATACGTCAGAGGGAGACTGAAGCTTTCTTT
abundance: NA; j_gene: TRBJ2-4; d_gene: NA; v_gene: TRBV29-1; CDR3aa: CSVYPRGSGKNIQYF; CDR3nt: TGCAGCGTTTACCCCCGGGGGAGCGGGAAAAACATTCAGTACTTC
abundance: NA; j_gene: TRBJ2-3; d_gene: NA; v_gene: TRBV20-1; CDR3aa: CSAGTTDTQYF; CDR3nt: TGCAGTGCTGGGACCACAGATACGCAGTATTTT
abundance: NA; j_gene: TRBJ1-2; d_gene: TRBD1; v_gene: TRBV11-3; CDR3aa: CASSLPGQGNYGYTF; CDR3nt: TGTGCCAGCAGCTTGCCGGGACAGGGTAACTATGGCTACACCTTC
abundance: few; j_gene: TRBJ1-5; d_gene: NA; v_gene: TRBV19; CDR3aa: CARVRNQPQHF; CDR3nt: TGTGCCAGGGTACGGAATCAGCCCCAGCATTTT
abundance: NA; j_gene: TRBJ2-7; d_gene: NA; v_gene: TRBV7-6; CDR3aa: CASSSTESSYEQYF; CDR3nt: TGTGCCAGCAGCTCAACTGAGAGCTCCTACGAGCAGTACTTC
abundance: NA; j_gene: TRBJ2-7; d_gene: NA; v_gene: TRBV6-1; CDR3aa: CASSEGGQSSYEQYF; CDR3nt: TGTGCCAGCAGTGAGGGTGGGCAGAGCTCCTACGAGCAGTACTTC
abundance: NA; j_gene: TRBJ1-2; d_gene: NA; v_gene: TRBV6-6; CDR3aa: CASSYDVGGIYGYTF; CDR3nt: TGTGCCAGCAGTTACGACGTGGGGGGGATCTATGGCTACACCTTC
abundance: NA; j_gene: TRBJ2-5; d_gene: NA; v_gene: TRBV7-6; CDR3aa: CASSSVVHIARETQYF; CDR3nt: TGTGCCAGCAGCTCCGTTGTTCATATAGCGCGGGAGACCCAGTACTTC
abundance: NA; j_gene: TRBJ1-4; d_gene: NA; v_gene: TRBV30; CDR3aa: CAWSVGGTSEKLFF; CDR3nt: TGTGCCTGGAGTGTAGGGGGGACAAGCGAAAAACTGTTTTTT
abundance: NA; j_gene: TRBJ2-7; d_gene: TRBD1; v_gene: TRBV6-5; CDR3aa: CASSGRDRGLYEQYF; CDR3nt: TGTGCCAGCAGTGGACGGGACAGGGGGCTCTACGAGCAGTACTTC
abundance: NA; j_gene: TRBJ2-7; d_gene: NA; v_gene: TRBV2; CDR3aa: CASSPAGTPSYEQYF; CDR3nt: TGTGCCAGCAGCCCTGCCGGGACACCTTCCTACGAGCAGTACTTC
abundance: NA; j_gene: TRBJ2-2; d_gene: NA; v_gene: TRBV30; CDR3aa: CAWSVHTGELFF; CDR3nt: TGTGCCTGGAGTGTCCACACCGGGGAGCTGTTTTTT
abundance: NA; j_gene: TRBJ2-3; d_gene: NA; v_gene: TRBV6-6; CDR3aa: CASSYRGKRTDTQYF; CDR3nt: TGTGCCAGCAGTTATAGGGGCAAGCGCACAGATACGCAGTATTTT
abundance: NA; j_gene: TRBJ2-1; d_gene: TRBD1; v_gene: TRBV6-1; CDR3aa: CASSDRGRLNEQFF; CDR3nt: TGTGCCAGCAGTGACAGGGGGCGCCTCAATGAGCAGTTCTTC
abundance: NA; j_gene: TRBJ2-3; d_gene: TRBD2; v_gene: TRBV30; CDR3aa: CAWRRRGGTDTQYF; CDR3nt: TGTGCCTGGAGACGGCGGGGGGGCACAGATACGCAGTATTTT
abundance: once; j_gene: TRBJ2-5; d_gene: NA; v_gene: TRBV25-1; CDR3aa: CASSEYRVQETQYF; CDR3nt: TGTGCCAGCAGTGAATACAGGGTACAAGAGACCCAGTACTTC
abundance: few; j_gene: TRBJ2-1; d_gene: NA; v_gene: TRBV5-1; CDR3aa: CASSLGNEQFF; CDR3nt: TGCGCCAGCAGCTTGGGGAATGAGCAGTTCTTC
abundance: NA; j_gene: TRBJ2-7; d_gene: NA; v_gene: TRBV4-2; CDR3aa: CASPRALNPHSFYEQYF; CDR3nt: TGTGCCAGCCCCAGGGCCCTAAATCCACATTCCTTCTACGAGCAGTACTTC
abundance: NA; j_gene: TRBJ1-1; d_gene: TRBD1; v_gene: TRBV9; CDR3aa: CASSLPGTGGQAFF; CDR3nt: TGTGCCAGCAGCTTACCCGGGACAGGGGGCCAAGCTTTCTTT
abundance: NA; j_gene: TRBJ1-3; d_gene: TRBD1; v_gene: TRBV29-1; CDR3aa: CSGSGGGEGNTIYF; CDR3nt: TGCAGCGGGTCTGGAGGGGGCGAAGGAAACACCATATATTTT
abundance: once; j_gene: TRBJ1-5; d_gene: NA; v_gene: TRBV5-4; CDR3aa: CASSRDPAGNQPQHF; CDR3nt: TGTGCCAGCAGCAGGGACCCGGCGGGGAATCAGCCCCAGCATTTT
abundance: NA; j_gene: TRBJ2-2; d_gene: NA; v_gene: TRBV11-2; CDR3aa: CATPRGGITGELFF; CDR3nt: TGTGCCACCCCTAGGGGTGGGATCACCGGGGAGCTGTTTTTT
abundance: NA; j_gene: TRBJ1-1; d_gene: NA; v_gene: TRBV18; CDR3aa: CASSPFVLDTEAFF; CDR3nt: TGTGCCAGCTCACCTTTCGTGTTGGACACTGAAGCTTTCTTT
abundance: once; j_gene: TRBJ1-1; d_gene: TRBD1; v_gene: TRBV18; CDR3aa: CASSPRQGLSEAFF; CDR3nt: TGTGCCAGCTCACCACGACAGGGTCTTAGTGAAGCTTTCTTT
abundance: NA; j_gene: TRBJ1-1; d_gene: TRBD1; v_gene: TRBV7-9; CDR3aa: CASSFGTELEAFF; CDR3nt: TGTGCCAGCAGCTTCGGGACAGAGCTTGAAGCTTTCTTT
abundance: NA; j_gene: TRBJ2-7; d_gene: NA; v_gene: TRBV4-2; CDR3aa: CASSQEGGDRDGQYF; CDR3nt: TGTGCCAGCAGCCAAGAGGGGGGTGACAGGGATGGGCAGTACTTC
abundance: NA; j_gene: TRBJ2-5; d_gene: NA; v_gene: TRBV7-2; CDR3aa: CASSPPGVRETQYF; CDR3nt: TGTGCCAGCAGCCCTCCTGGGGTGAGGGAGACCCAGTACTTC
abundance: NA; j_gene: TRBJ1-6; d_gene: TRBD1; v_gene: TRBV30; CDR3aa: CAWSVAGQRNSPLHF; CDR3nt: TGTGCCTGGAGTGTTGCGGGACAGAGAAATTCACCCCTCCACTTT
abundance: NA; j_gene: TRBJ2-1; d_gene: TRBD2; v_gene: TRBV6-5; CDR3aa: CASTRSSGDNEQFF; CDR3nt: TGTGCCAGCACCCGGAGTAGCGGGGACAATGAGCAGTTCTTC
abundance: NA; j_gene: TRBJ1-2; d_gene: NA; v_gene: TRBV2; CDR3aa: CASSVRAADYGYTF; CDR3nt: TGTGCCAGCAGTGTTCGAGCAGCGGACTATGGCTACACCTTC
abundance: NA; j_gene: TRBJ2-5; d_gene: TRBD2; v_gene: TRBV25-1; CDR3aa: CASSGLDQETQYF; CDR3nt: TGTGCCAGCTCGGGACTAGACCAAGAGACCCAGTACTTC
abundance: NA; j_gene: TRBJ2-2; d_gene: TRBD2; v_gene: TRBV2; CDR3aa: CASSQGDYNTGELFF; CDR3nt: TGTGCCAGCAGCCAAGGGGACTATAACACCGGGGAGCTGTTTTTT
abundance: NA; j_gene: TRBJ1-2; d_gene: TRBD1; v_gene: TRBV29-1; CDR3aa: CSAIRQGLNYGYTF; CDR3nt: TGCAGCGCAATAAGACAGGGCCTTAACTATGGCTACACCTTC
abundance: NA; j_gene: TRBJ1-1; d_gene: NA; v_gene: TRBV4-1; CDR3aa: CASSQISGNTEAFF; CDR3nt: TGCGCCAGCAGCCAGATTAGTGGGAACACTGAAGCTTTCTTT
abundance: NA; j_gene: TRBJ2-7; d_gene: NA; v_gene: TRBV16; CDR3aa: CASSEFEGGYEQYF; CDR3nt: TGTGCCAGCAGCGAGTTTGAGGGGGGATACGAGCAGTACTTC
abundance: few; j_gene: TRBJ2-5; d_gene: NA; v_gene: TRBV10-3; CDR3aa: CAISDLETQYF; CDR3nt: TGTGCCATCAGTGATCTAGAGACCCAGTACTTC